This T cell receptor beta chain emerged from a study of cytomegalovirus exposure and HLA in healthy donors. Study observations and caveats: Common viral pathogens (according to a later analysis) appeared linked to several of the most significant clusters. What was likely a sequencing artifact was a cluster of highly shared sequence variants. Trimming of TCR beta V- and J-genes showed a link, identified in a later analysis, to a missense DCLRE1C variant. Some public TCRs appeared in many individuals, while most sequences were rare.

This clone was recorded only once. Its target is unknown. Amplification used 60 Vbeta primers and 13 Jbeta primers. Sequencing was performed with immunoSEQ multiplex PCR; in TCRdb, only in-frame clones are kept and a portion is missing. Counted here are 74,000 or so clones, 70% to 80% occurring once; the ten biggest clones make up 3%. Germline V lookup: CDR1 SEHNR, CDR2 FQNEAQ (reference sequence). V was trimmed by 5 bases and J by 2 bases, leaving 19 bases between them. The CDR3 runs 16 residues. The gene calls are TRBV7-9 and TRBJ2-7; TRBD2 is a possible D gene (6 bases). Sequenced sample: PBMCs. This sequence was found in a man aged 50 or older in good health and CMV-seropositive. CDR3 sequence reads: CASSLSWGTGAYEQYF. The CDR3 coding sequence is TGTGCCAGCAGCCTAAGCTGGGGGACGGGAGCCTACGAGCAGTACTTC.